The entry below gives a single TCR beta chain sequence along with its context. Its antigen remains unidentified. As it was prepared, the TCRbeta library received unique molecular identifiers. MiXCR was run by TCRdb on the PCR reads, yielding one entry per CDR3 protein. Of around 450,000 distinct CDR3 sequences listed, over 40% were seen once; the top ten hold 25% to 30%. The CDR3 has 13 amino acids. Germline V gene lookup returns CDR1 ENHRY and CDR2 SYGVKD. V dropped 7 bases and J dropped 2; count of bases not matched to a gene: 5. The data stem from a study of T-cell reconstitution after alpha-beta-depleted transplantation in children. Study outcomes and limitations: Newly produced T cells mostly provided counts and TCRbeta diversity after one year, as hyperexpanded clones declined.

This specimen consisted of PBMCs, obtained before TCRalphabeta/CD19-depleted stem cell transplant. V gene TRBV10-3 combines with J gene TRBJ2-7; 7 bases map to TRBD1. The source is a girl aged 2-10 years with aplastic anemia, due to receive a stem cell transplant. The DNA for the CDR3 is TGTGCCATCACCCCGGGACAGACCTACGAGCAGTACTTC. Protein sequence: CAITPGQTYEQYF.